These 18 T cell receptor beta chains were all obtained from the same sample, sequenced in a study of shared clonotypes between healthy human individuals (dated by TCRdb to 2019 to 2021). The library relied on the immunoSEQ multiplex PCR assay. The source is immuneACCESS, and TCRdb retained only in-frame sequences with V and J called. Part of the clones is not carried over; for the studies checked, unresolved V genes explain less than half of this, and the remainder is unexplained. The table for this sample lists about 490,000 clones; around 80% of them were counted only once. The ten largest clones represent 13% of the sample. Sequenced input: PBMCs. The receptors stem from a middle-aged woman in good health. Some clones in this sample may be carry-over from other donors' samples.

This chain connects TRBV5-1 to TRBJ2-2; no clear D gene. The length of the CDR3 is 12 residues. V was clipped by 4 bases and J by 5 bases, with 6 bases between them. Germline lookup yields CDR1 SGHRS and CDR2 YFSETQ. The DNA of the CDR3 is TGCGCCAGCAGCCACCTAACCGGGGAGCTGTTTTTT. This encodes CASSHLTGELFF.

This chain uses TRBV5-5 with TRBJ2-7, with a weak D call TRBD1 (6 bases). From germline, CDR1 is SGHKS and CDR2 YYEKEE (reference sequence). The CDR3 is 14 residues long. Trimming took off 4 bases at V and 3 bases at J, with 14 bases between the two ends. Here the CDR3 reads CASSHSTTGYEQYF. CDR3 coding DNA: TGTGCCAGCAGCCACTCGACGACAGGCTACGAGCAGTACTTC.

For this clone: The same CDR3 can be traced to other DNA sequences in this sample. The chain is built from TRBV12-2 and TRBJ2-7; whether TRBD1, the table's D call, matches the DNA was not checked. TRBV12-2 is labeled a pseudogene. CDR3 size: 20 residues. The CDR3 reads CASRPGQGAHLRVMSYEQYF. Here the CDR3 DNA reads TGTGCAAGTCGCCCAGGACAGGGGGCGCATTTGAGAGTTATGTCCTACGAGCAGTACTTC.

The chain combines TRBV5-4 with TRBJ2-7; TRBD2 aligns across 8 bases. Trimming cost V 1 base and J 3 bases; bases outside gene matches: 6. Germline V gene lookup returns CDR1 SGHNT and CDR2 YYREEE (reference sequence). CDR3 length equals 15 residues. For the CDR3, the DNA is TGTGCCAGCAGCTTGAAAATAGCGGGAAACTACGAGCAGTACTTC. Translated, it gives CASSLKIAGNYEQYF. Full variable domain (missing parts from reference TRBV5-4 and TRBJ2-7): ETGVTQSPTHLIKTRGQQVTLRCSSQSGHNTVSWYQQALGQGPQFIFQYYREEENGRGNFPPRFSGLQFPNYSSELNVNALELDDSALYLCASSLKIAGNYEQYFGPGTRLTVT.

The gene calls are TRBV5-1 and TRBJ2-7, with 10 bases identical to TRBD1. The CDR3 extends over 15 amino acids. V lost 4 bases, J lost 3 bases, and 7 bases stayed unmatched. Germline values: CDR1 SGHRS, CDR2 YFSETQ. The CDR3 reads CASSVAGTGVYEQYF. DNA of the CDR3: TGCGCCAGCAGCGTCGCCGGGACAGGGGTCTACGAGCAGTACTTC.

J is TRBJ1-1 and V is TRBV4-1; D may be TRBD1 (6 bases). CDR1 MGHRA and CDR2 YSYEKL come from the germline V gene. This CDR3 has 16 amino acids. Trimming removed 0 bases from V and 0 bases from J, with 11 bases in between. The CDR3 DNA is TGCGCCAGCAGCCAAGATTTTGGGGGGCTGAACACTGAAGCTTTCTTT. Translated: CASSQDFGGLNTEAFF.

The gene calls are TRBV29-1 and TRBJ2-7; D perhaps matches TRBD2 (5 bases). The CDR3 is made up of 11 amino acids. Germline V gene sequence: CDR1 SQVTM, CDR2 ANQGSEA. V lost 5 bases, J lost 2 bases, and 7 bases lay in between. CDR3 protein: CSVTGTYEQYF. Written as DNA, the CDR3 is TGCAGCGTTACCGGGACCTACGAGCAGTACTTC.

V usage is TRBV5-1 and J usage is TRBJ2-1; 7 bases match TRBD2. After removal of 4 bases from V and 7 bases from J, the junction contained 14 bases not matched to a gene. This CDR3 contains 16 residues. Germline V gene data show CDR1 as SGHRS and CDR2 as YFSETQ. The DNA for the CDR3 is TGCGCCAGCAGCAAGGGAGCAGGACTAGTTATTAATGAGCAGTTCTTC. Translated: CASSKGAGLVINEQFF.

The chain recombines TRBV30 with TRBJ1-3; tentative D call: TRBD1 (5 bases). There are 13 residues in the CDR3. CDR1 is GTSNPN and CDR2 is SVGIG in the germline V gene (reference sequence). V lost 0 bases and J lost 8, with 11 bases in between. The CDR3 coding sequence is TGTGCCTGGAGTGTATGGGGCGCAGACACCATATATTTT. This translates into CAWSVWGADTIYF.

Comment on this clone: The junction does not match germline at one end; this may be a read error. The chain has TRBV16 and TRBJ1-4; 9 positions agree with TRBD1. Per the germline V gene, CDR1 is KGHSY and CDR2 is FQNENV. CDR3 length: 15 residues. For the CDR3, the DNA is TGTGCCAGCAGCCAGTCCGGGACAGGGCGTGAAAAACTGCTTTTT. This codes for CASSQSGTGREKLLF.

The chain couples TRBV2 to TRBJ1-5, with D possibly matching TRBD1 (5 bases). CDR3 size: 16 residues. CDR1 and CDR2 (germline): SNHLY, FYNNEI. Trimming took off 6 bases at V and 6 bases at J, with 21 bases between the two ends. The CDR3 nucleotides are TGTGCCAGCAGGGTCGGGAGGGGATTATCGGGTCAGCCCCAGCATTTT. It is translated as CASRVGRGLSGQPQHF.

The chain couples TRBV2 to TRBJ2-1, with a possible D match to TRBD2 (6 bases). Trimming left V 8 bases short and J 4 bases short, with 18 bases between. The CDR3 is 15 amino acids. Germline assignment: CDR1 SNHLY and CDR2 FYNNEI. The CDR3 DNA is TGTGCCAGCCTTGGGAGGCAAACCGTTTACAATGAGCAGTTCTTC. Residues: CASLGRQTVYNEQFF.

About this clone: Other nucleotide sequences in the sample specify the same CDR3. The chain has TRBV9 and TRBJ2-3; no reliable D call. Germline-derived CDR1 and CDR2 are SGDLS and YYNGEE. The CDR3 is made up of 14 amino acids. V gave up 0 bases and J gave up 4 bases, with 9 bases separating them. CDR3 sequence (DNA): TGTGCCAGCAGCGTAGGCCCAAGGGCAGATACGCAGTATTTT. It yields the protein CASSVGPRADTQYF.

On this clone itself: It is likely a read error: a sequence one base away is far more abundant. The sample contains more than one DNA sequence encoding this CDR3. The genes are TRBV2 and TRBJ2-7; D possibly corresponds to TRBD2 (6 bases). Germline values: CDR1 SNHLY, CDR2 FYNNEI. Deletions cut 9 bases from V and 0 bases from J, with 21 bases between. CDR3 length: 16 residues. The CDR3 spells CASKGLAVTDSYEQYF. The CDR3 DNA reads TGTGCCAGTAAGGGACTGGCGGTAACTGACTCCTACGAGCAGTACTTC. Variable domain in full (rest from reference TRBV2 and TRBJ2-7): EPEVTQTPSHQVTQMGQEVILRCVPISNHLYFYWYRQILGQKVEFLVSFYNNEISEKSEIFDDQFSVERPDGSNFTLKIRSTKLEDSAMYFCASKGLAVTDSYEQYFGPGTRLTVT.

The J gene is TRBJ2-3, the V gene TRBV30; possible D gene TRBD1, 6 bases. V dropped 4 bases and J dropped 3 bases, with 17 bases sitting between them. Per the germline V gene, CDR1 is GTSNPN and CDR2 is SVGIG (reference sequence). The CDR3 spans 15 residues. CDR3 nucleotide sequence: TGTGCCTGGAATCTTGGGGGCGGTGGTACAGATACGCAGTATTTT. As protein: CAWNLGGGGTDTQYF.

The chain combines TRBV2 with TRBJ1-3, with D unclear. Germline V gene lookup returns CDR1 SNHLY and CDR2 FYNNEI. The CDR3 is made up of 12 amino acids. V lost 8 bases to trimming and J lost 1 base, with 6 bases between them. This CDR3 reads CASGPSGNTIYF. The CDR3 DNA sequence: TGTGCCAGCGGGCCTTCTGGAAACACCATATATTTT.

Notes on this clone: Within the sample, other DNA sequences also encode this same CDR3. The rearrangement joins TRBV28 to TRBJ2-5; D possibly matches TRBD1 or TRBD2 (6 bases each). The CDR3 extends over 13 amino acids. V was trimmed by 2 bases and J by 5 bases, leaving 9 bases between them. The germline CDR1 and CDR2 sequences are MDHEN and SYDVKM. In DNA form, the CDR3 reads TGTGCCAGCAGTTTAAGGGGGAGGGAGACCCAGTACTTC. Protein product: CASSLRGRETQYF.

This clone was observed a handful of times. Compared with germline, one end of the junction differs, possibly owing to a read error. Other DNA sequences in the sample encode the same CDR3. V gene TRBV4-2 combines with J gene TRBJ2-7, with D perhaps matching TRBD1 or TRBD2 (5 bases each). The germline V gene has CDR1 LGHNA and CDR2 YNFKEQ. This CDR3 is built from 16 residues. CDR3 protein: CASSKDEGQGVDEQYF. The CDR3 DNA follows: TGTGCCAGCAGCAAAGACGAGGGGCAGGGTGTTGACGAGCAGTACTTC.